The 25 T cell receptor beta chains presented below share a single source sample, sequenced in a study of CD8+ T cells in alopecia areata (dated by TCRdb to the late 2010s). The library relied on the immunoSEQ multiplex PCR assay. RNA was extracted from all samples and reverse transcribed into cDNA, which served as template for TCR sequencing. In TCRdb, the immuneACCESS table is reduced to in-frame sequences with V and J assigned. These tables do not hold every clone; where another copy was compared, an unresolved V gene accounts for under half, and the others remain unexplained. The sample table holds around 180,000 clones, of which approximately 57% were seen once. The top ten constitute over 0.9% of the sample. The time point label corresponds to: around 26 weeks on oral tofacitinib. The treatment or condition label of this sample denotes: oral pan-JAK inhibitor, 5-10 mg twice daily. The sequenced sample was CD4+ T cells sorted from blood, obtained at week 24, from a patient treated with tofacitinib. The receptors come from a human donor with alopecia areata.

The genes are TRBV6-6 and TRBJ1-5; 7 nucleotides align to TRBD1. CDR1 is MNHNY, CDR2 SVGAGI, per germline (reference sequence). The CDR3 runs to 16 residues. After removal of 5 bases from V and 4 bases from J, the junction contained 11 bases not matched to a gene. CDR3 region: CASSVEGAWENQPQHF. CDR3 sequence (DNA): TGTGCCAGCAGTGTCGAGGGGGCTTGGGAAAATCAGCCCCAGCATTTT.

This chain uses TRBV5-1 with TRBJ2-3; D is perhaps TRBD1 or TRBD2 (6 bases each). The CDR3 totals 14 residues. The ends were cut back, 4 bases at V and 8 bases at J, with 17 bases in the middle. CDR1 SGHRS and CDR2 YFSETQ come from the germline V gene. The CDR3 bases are TGCGCCAGCAGCGCAGGGACTCTAGGGGGTACGCAGTATTTT. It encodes CASSAGTLGGTQYF.

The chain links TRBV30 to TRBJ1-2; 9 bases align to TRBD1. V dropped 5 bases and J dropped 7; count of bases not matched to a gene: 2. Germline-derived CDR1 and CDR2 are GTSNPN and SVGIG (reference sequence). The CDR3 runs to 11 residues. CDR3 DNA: TGTGCCTGGGGACAGGGGCTTGGCTACACCTTC. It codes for CAWGQGLGYTF.

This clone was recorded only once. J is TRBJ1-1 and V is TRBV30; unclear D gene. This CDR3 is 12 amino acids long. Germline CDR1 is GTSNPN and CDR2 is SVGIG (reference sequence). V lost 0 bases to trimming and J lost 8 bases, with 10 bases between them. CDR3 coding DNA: TGTGCCTGGAGTGTATTAGGTAGCGAAGCTTTCTTT. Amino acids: CAWSVLGSEAFF.

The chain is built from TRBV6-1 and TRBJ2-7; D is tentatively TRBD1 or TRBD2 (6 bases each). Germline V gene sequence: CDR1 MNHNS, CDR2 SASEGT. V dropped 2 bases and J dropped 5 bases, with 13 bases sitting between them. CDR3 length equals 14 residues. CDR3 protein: CASSEMLGGHEQYF. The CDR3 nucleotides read TGTGCCAGCAGTGAAATGTTGGGGGGCCACGAGCAGTACTTC.

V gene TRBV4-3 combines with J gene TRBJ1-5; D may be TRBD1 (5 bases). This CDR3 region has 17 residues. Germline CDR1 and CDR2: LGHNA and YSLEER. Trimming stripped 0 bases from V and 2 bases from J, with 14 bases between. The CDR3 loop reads CASSQDIRREGNQPQHF. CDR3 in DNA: TGCGCCAGCAGCCAAGATATTCGCAGGGAGGGCAATCAGCCCCAGCATTTT.

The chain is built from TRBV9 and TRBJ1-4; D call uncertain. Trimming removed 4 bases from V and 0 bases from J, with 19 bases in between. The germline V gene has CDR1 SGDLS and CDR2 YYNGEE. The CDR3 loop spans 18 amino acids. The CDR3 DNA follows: TGTGCCAGCAGCATAAATTCTCAGGATACCGCAACTAATGAAAAACTGTTTTTT. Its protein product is CASSINSQDTATNEKLFF.

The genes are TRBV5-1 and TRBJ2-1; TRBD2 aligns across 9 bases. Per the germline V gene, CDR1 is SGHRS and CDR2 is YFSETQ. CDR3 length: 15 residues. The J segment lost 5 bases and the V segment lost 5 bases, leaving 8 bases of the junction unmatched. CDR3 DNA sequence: TGCGCCAGCAGGGGAGCGGGGGGAATTAACAATGAGCAGTTCTTC. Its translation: CASRGAGGINNEQFF.

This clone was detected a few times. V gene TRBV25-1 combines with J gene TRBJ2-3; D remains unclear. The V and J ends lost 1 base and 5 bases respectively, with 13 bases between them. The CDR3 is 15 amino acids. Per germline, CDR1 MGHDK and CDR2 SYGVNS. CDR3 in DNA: TGTGCCAGCAGTGAATTTAAAAGTCCGGGAGATACGCAGTATTTT. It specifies CASSEFKSPGDTQYF.

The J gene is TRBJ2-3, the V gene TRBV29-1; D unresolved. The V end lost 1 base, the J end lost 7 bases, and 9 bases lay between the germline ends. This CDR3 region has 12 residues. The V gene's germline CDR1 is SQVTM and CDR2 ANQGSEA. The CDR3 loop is CSVEGDSHTQYF. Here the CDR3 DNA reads TGCAGCGTTGAAGGAGATTCCCATACGCAGTATTTT.

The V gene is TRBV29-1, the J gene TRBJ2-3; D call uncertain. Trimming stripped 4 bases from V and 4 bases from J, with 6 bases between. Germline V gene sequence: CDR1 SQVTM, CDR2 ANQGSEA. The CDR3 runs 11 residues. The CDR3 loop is CSVVIADTQYF. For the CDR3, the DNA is TGCAGCGTTGTGATTGCAGATACGCAGTATTTT.

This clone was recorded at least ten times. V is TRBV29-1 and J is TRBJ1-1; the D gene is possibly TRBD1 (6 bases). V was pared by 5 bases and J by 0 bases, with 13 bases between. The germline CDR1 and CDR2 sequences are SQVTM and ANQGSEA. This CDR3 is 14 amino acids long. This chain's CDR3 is CSVNHRALNTEAFF. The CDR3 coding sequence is TGCAGCGTTAACCACAGGGCCTTGAACACTGAAGCTTTCTTT.

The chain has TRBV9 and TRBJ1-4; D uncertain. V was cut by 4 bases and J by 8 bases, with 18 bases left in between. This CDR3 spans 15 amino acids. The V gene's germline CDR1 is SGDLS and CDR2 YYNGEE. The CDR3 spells CASSPHGGMREKLFF. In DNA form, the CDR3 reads TGTGCCAGCAGCCCTCATGGAGGCATGAGGGAAAAACTGTTTTTT.

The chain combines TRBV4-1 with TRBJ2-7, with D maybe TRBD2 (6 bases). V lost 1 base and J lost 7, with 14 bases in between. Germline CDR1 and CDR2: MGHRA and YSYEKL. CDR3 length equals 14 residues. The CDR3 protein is CASSQGDSGSEQYF. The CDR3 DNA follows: TGCGCCAGCAGCCAAGGGGACTCCGGCTCGGAGCAGTACTTC.

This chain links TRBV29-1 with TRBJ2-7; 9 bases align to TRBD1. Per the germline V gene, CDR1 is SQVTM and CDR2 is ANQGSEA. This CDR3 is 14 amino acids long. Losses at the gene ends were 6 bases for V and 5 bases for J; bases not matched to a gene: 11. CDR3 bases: TGCAGCGTCACCGGGACAGGGAACAAGAACGAGCAGTACTTC. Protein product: CSVTGTGNKNEQYF.

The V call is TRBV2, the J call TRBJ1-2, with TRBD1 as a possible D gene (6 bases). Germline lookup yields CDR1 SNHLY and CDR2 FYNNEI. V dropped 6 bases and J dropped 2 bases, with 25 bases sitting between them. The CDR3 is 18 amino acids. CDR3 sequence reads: CASRLDRAPRHDNYGYTF. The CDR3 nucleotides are TGTGCCAGCAGGTTGGACAGAGCCCCACGCCACGACAACTATGGCTACACCTTC.

The CDR3 nucleotides read TGCGCCAGCAGCTTACCGGGACTAGCGGGTTACAATGAGCAGTTCTTC. This translates into CASSLPGLAGYNEQFF. The genes are TRBV5-1 and TRBJ2-1; 12 positions agree with TRBD2. The CDR3 consists of 16 residues. Trimming removed 2 bases from V and 4 bases from J; junction bases left unmatched: 4. Germline V gene data show CDR1 as SGHRS and CDR2 as YFSETQ.

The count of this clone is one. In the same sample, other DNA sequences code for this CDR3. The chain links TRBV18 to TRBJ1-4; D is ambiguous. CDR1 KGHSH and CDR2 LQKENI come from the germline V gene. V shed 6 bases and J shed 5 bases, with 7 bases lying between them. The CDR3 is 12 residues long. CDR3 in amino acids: CASSPRNEKLFF. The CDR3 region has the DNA TGTGCCAGCTCCCCTAGGAATGAAAAACTGTTTTTT.

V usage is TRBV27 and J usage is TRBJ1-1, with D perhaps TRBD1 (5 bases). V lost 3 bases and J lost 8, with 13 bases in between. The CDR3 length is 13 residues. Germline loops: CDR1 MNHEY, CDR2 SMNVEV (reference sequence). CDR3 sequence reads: CASSLEGRGEAFF. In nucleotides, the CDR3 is TGTGCCAGCAGTTTGGAGGGGCGTGGAGAAGCTTTCTTT.

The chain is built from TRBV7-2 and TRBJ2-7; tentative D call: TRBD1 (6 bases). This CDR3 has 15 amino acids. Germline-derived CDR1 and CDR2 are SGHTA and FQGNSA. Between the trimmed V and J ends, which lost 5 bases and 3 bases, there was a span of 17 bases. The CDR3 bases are TGTGCCAGCAGCCCAGACAGGTTCCGAAACTACGAGCAGTACTTC. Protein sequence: CASSPDRFRNYEQYF.

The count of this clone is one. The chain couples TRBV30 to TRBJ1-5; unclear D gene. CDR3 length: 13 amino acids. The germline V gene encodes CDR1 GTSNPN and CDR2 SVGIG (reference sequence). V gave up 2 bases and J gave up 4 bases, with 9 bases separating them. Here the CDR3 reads CAWSNQPNQPQHF. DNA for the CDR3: TGTGCCTGGAGTAACCAGCCGAATCAGCCCCAGCATTTT.

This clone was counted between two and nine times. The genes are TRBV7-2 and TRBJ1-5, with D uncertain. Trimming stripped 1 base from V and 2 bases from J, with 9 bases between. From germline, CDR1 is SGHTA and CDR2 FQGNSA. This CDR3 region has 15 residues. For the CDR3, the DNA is TGTGCCAGCAGCTTAGTCAGCGAGGGCAATCAGCCCCAGCATTTT. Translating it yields CASSLVSEGNQPQHF.

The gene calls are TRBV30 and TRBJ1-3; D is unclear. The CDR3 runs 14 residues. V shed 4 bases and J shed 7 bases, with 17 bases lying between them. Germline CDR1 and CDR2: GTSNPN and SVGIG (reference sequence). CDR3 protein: CAWILGINRNTIYF. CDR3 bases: TGTGCCTGGATTTTGGGGATTAATAGGAACACCATATATTTT.

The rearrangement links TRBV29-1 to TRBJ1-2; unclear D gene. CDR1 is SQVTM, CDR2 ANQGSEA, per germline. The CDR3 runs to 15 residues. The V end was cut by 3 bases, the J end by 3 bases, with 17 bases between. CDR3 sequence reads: CSVDDVRSNHYGYTF. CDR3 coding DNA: TGCAGCGTTGATGACGTCCGCTCGAACCACTATGGCTACACCTTC.

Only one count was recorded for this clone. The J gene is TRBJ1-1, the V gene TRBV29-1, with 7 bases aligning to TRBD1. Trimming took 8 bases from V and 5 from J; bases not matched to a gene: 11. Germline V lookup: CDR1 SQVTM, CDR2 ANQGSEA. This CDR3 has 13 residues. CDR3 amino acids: CSSNQGVGTEAFF. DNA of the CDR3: TGCAGCTCTAATCAGGGGGTGGGAACTGAAGCTTTCTTT. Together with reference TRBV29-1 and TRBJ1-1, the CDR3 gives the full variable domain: SAVISQKPSRDICQRGTSLTIQCQVDSQVTMMFWYRQQPGQSLTLIATANQGSEATYESGFVIDKFPISRPNLTFSTLTVSNMSPEDSSIYLCSSNQGVGTEAFFGQGTRLTVV.